The sample holds many counts of the clone carrying this TCR beta chain. The source of the sample is a study of T cells in Graves' hyperthyroidism and ophthalmopathy. This CDR3 spans 17 amino acids. From germline, CDR1 is SGHNT and CDR2 YENEEA. The V end lost 1 base, the J end lost 5 bases, and 19 bases lay between the germline ends. Researchers took RNA transcripts and amplified the TCR beta CDR3 regions from them. The HTBI set primed first-round TCR CDR3 RT-PCR. One entry per CDR3 protein results from TCRdb running MiXCR on the multiplex PCR reads. The sample comprises about 210,000 distinct CDR3 sequences, roughly 18% of which are singletons, and 50% rests with the top ten.

This rearrangement joins TRBV11-3 to TRBJ2-3, with a tentative D call TRBD2 (6 bases). The sequenced sample consisted of blood. The TCR comes from a man between 45 and 60 years old with Graves' hyperthyroidism. The CDR3 loop is CASSLVGGGSVIDTQYF. The CDR3 coding sequence is TGTGCCAGCAGCTTAGTCGGTGGGGGGTCGGTCATAGATACGCAGTATTTT.